The clone carrying this T cell receptor (beta chain) was detected a few times. The data belong to a study of blood T cell repertoires in COVID-19. Study-wide context: The United States, Italy and Spain supplied acute and convalescent COVID-19 samples. From T cells, B-cell-depleted T cells, or PBMCs came the material, which was cDNA or gDNA.

In the source study's methods: Nucleated cell counts were estimated from reference gene primer amplification. The protocol was immunoSEQ multiplex PCR, while the TCRdb copy is restricted to in-frame clones and leaves out a portion. The V and J calls and the clone size are those of that table, but D and trimming were determined from the DNA. The sample records some 120,000 clones, 90% being singletons. CDR3 length: 17 amino acids. From germline, CDR1 is SGHTA and CDR2 FQGNSA. V gave up 1 base and J gave up 0 bases, with 13 bases separating them. The rearrangement links TRBV7-2 to TRBJ1-5, with a possible D match to TRBD1 (5 bases). The specimen was peripheral blood. The clonotype was recovered from a human donor with active COVID-19. The donor label of this sample is uncertain. The CDR3 loop reads CASSLVSGGNSNQPQHF. CDR3 bases: TGTGCCAGCAGCTTAGTCTCCGGGGGAAATAGCAATCAGCCCCAGCATTTT. Complete variable domain (other parts from reference TRBV7-2 and TRBJ1-5): GAGVSQSPSNKVTEKGKDVELRCDPISGHTALYWYRQSLGQGLEFLIYFQGNSAPDKSGLPSDRFSAERTGGSVSTLTIQRTQQEDSAVYLCASSLVSGGNSNQPQHFGDGTRLSIL.